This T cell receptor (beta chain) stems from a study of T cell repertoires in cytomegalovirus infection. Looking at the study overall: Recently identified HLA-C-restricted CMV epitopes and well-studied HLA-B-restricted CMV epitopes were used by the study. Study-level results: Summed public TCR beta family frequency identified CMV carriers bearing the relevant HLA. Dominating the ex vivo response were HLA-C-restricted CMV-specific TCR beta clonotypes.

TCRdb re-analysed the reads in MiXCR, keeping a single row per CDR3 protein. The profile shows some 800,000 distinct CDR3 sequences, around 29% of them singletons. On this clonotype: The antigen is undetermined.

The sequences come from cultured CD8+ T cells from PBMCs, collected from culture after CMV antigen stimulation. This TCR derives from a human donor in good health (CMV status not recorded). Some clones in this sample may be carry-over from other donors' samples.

Here the CDR3 reads CASSDITSNTGELFF. As DNA, the CDR3 is TGCGCCAGCAGCGACATAACTTCGAACACCGGGGAGCTGTTTTTT. The chain uses TRBV4-3 and TRBJ2-2; D is unclear. This CDR3 comprises 15 residues. Germline V gives CDR1 LGHNA, CDR2 YSLEER. With 5 bases removed from V and 0 bases from J, the gap between germline ends came to 10 bases.